The clone carrying this T cell receptor beta chain was detected once. The antigen remains undetermined. CDR1 and CDR2 from the germline V gene are SGHTA and FQGNSA. This CDR3 has 15 amino acids. The ends lost 5 bases at V and 9 bases at J; junction bases unmatched: 13. Using immunoSEQ multiplex PCR, the repertoire was profiled, and TCRdb retains in-frame clones only, with some absent. The top ten hold 0.13% of the sample, which has around 2,000,000 clones, roughly 94% seen once. The record originates from a study of shared clonotypes between healthy human individuals. Study-level background: For every donor, three CD4 naive, three CD4 memory, two CD8 naive and one CD8 memory plates were used. General observations from the study: Researchers sampled blood only, noting tissue repertoires likely differ. Since donors were few, the genetic and exposure-history diversity represented was limited.

Recent vaccinations or acute infections were absent in the healthy HIV-negative adult donors. Source material: naive CD4+ T cells sorted from blood. Subset noted: CD45RA+ positively selected. This receptor was taken from a man between 18 and 35 years old in good health. The chain carries TRBV7-2 and TRBJ1-3; 7 nucleotides line up with TRBD1. The CDR3 loop reads CASSPQQGKVATIYF. The CDR3 DNA reads as TGTGCCAGCAGCCCCCAACAGGGGAAGGTCGCCACCATATATTTT.